The next 18 T cell receptor beta chains were all read from a single sample in a study of OX40 agonist ivuxolimab in advanced cancers. Produced via immunoSEQ multiplex PCR; TCRdb's table is partial and in-frame only. The sample shows 55,000 to 65,000 clones, roughly 85% of them seen only once. Sample: CD4+ or CD8+ T cells sorted from blood, taken in a trial of the OX40 agonist ivuxolimab. The receptors were gathered from an adult with an advanced solid tumor such as melanoma, head and neck, liver or kidney cancer.

This chain connects TRBV2 to TRBJ2-5, with TRBD1 identical over 7 bases. The end of the DNA fits TRBJ2-7 better, so the J call may be wrong. The CDR3 runs to 14 residues. Germline V gene lookup returns CDR1 SNHLY and CDR2 FYNNEI. The CDR3 DNA reads TGTGCCAGCAAGCCTGCGACAGGGTCTTACGAGCAGTACTTC. Protein sequence: CASKPATGSYEQYF.

This clone was seen at least ten times. This chain connects TRBV2 to TRBJ2-7, with 7 positions matching TRBD2. Trimming cost V 11 bases and J 3 bases; bases outside gene matches: 10. The CDR3 runs 13 residues. CDR1 and CDR2 (germline): SNHLY, FYNNEI. The CDR3 here is CAARRGLIYEQYF. The CDR3 DNA follows: TGTGCCGCGCGGCGGGGACTAATCTACGAGCAGTACTTC.

The chain is built from TRBV6-1 and TRBJ1-2; 7 positions match TRBD1. The CDR3 contains 12 residues. The V gene end was trimmed by 7 bases and the J gene end by 8 bases; junction bases not matched to a gene: 7. Germline lookup yields CDR1 MNHNS and CDR2 SASEGT. CDR3 loop: CASTLQGSGYTF. As DNA, the CDR3 is TGTGCCAGCACTCTACAGGGGTCCGGCTACACCTTC.

The chain is built from TRBV6-1 and TRBJ2-1; 11 positions agree with TRBD2. The CDR3 consists of 15 residues. J was trimmed by 3 bases and V by 6 bases; bases with no gene match: 4. Germline CDR1 MNHNS, CDR2 SASEGT. CDR3 sequence: CASSTGTSGYNEQFF. CDR3 DNA: TGTGCCAGCAGCACGGGGACTAGCGGCTACAATGAGCAGTTCTTC.

V gene TRBV7-3 combines with J gene TRBJ2-2; the D is unclear. Trimming left V 2 bases short and J 1 base short, with 5 bases between. Germline CDR1 is SGHTA and CDR2 is FQGTGA. This CDR3 region has 14 residues. The chain's CDR3 is CASSLHRNTGELFF. The CDR3 DNA reads as TGTGCCAGCAGCTTACACAGGAACACCGGGGAGCTGTTTTTT. The full variable domain, rest sourced from reference TRBV7-3 and TRBJ2-2, is GAGVSQTPSNKVTEKGKYVELRCDPISGHTALYWYRQSLGQGPEFLIYFQGTGAADDSGLPNDRFFAVRPEGSVSTLKIQRTERGDSAVYLCASSLHRNTGELFFGEGSRLTVL.

The CDR3 bases are TGTGCCAGCAGCCAGGGCCCCGGCGGGCCAGGGGAGACCCAGTACTTC. Residues: CASSQGPGGPGETQYF. The V and J genes are TRBV11-2 and TRBJ2-5; tentatively, D is TRBD1 or TRBD2 (5 bases each). Germline CDR1 and CDR2: SGHAT and FQNNGV. The V end was cut by 5 bases, the J end by 5 bases, with 21 bases between. The CDR3 covers 16 residues.

The gene calls are TRBV29-1 and TRBJ2-3; no definite D call. This CDR3 contains 11 residues. The germline V gene encodes CDR1 SQVTM and CDR2 ANQGSEA. V was clipped by 8 bases and J by 8 bases, with 14 bases between them. DNA of the CDR3: TGCAGCTGCCTCGGGTCAGGTACGCAGTATTTT. As protein: CSCLGSGTQYF.

The chain combines TRBV6-5 with TRBJ2-7; no clear D gene. CDR1 MNHEY and CDR2 SVGAGI come from the germline V gene. The CDR3 loop spans 14 amino acids. V lost 6 bases, J lost 0 bases, and 12 bases lay in between. The CDR3 DNA sequence: TGTGCCAGCAGACCGGGTCTCAGCTCCTACGAGCAGTACTTC. Protein sequence: CASRPGLSSYEQYF.

The chain uses TRBV11-3 and TRBJ2-3, with 9 nucleotides matching TRBD2. This CDR3 has 15 amino acids. Germline CDR1 SGHNT, CDR2 YENEEA. J gave up 7 bases and V 10 bases, and 15 bases lay outside the gene matches. CDR3 protein: CATGAGGGDTNTQYF. The CDR3 DNA reads TGTGCCACCGGAGCGGGGGGCGGGGATACAAATACGCAGTATTTT.

The rearrangement uses TRBV5-1 and TRBJ1-4; TRBD1 is a possible D gene (6 bases). Trimming cost V 4 bases and J 1 base, with 8 bases left between them. The CDR3 extends over 14 amino acids. Germline V gives CDR1 SGHRS, CDR2 YFSETQ. DNA of the CDR3: TGCGCCAGCAGCAGGACAGAAACTAATGAAAAACTGTTTTTT. Amino acids: CASSRTETNEKLFF.

The rearrangement joins TRBV6-5 to TRBJ2-2; tentatively, D is TRBD2 (6 bases). The ends were cut back, 6 bases at V and 9 bases at J, with 11 bases in the middle. The CDR3 runs 12 residues. Germline-derived CDR1 and CDR2 are MNHEY and SVGAGI. CDR3 sequence: CASRGLGRELFF. CDR3 coding DNA: TGTGCCAGCAGGGGACTTGGGCGGGAGCTGTTTTTT.

The V gene is TRBV30, the J gene TRBJ1-2; TRBD1 is a possible D gene (6 bases). This CDR3 has 13 residues. In germline, CDR1 is GTSNPN, CDR2 SVGIG (reference sequence). Trimming left V 8 bases short and J 6 bases short, with 19 bases between. The CDR3 DNA reads TGTGCCGGCCGGGACACCTTGCGGAATGGCTACACCTTC. Residues: CAGRDTLRNGYTF.

This chain's CDR3 is CASSAGGNFDYEQYF. The CDR3 nucleotides read TGTGCCAGCAGTGCGGGGGGGAACTTCGACTACGAGCAGTACTTC. This sequence joins TRBV6-5 and TRBJ2-7; 9 nucleotides agree with TRBD2. J lost 3 bases, V lost 5 bases, and 8 bases had no gene match. Germline V gene sequence: CDR1 MNHEY, CDR2 SVGAGI. The CDR3 runs 15 residues.

J is TRBJ1-6 and V is TRBV12-5, with a weak D call TRBD1 (6 bases). V lost 1 base and J lost 0, with 16 bases in between. The germline gives CDR1 LGHNT, CDR2 FRNRAP. The length of the CDR3 is 19 residues. The CDR3 coding sequence is TGTGCTAGTGGTTTGGGTTTGAGGACAGCGAGCTCCTATAATTCACCCCTCCACTTT. Residues: CASGLGLRTASSYNSPLHF.

This rearrangement joins TRBV7-2 to TRBJ2-7; TRBD1 is a possible D gene (7 bases). The CDR3 has 13 amino acids. In germline, CDR1 is SGHTA, CDR2 FQGNSA. Deletions cut 5 bases from V and 6 bases from J, with 14 bases between. The CDR3 DNA sequence: TGTGCCAGCAGCAAAAACAGGGGAGGCGAGCAGTACTTC. This translates into CASSKNRGGEQYF.

The CDR3 protein is CASSLIPGSTYEQYF. The CDR3 bases are TGTGCCAGCAGCTTAATCCCAGGGAGCACCTACGAGCAGTACTTC. This sequence joins TRBV7-3 and TRBJ2-7; D assignment may be TRBD1 or TRBD2 (5 bases each). The germline V and J ends were trimmed by 1 base and 2 bases, with 12 bases remaining between them. Germline assignment: CDR1 SGHTA and CDR2 FQGTGA. This CDR3 contains 15 residues.

The chain combines TRBV21-1 with TRBJ2-5; TRBD1, the table's D call, lacks a check against the DNA. TRBV21-1 is classified as a pseudogene. The length of the CDR3 is 16 residues. CDR3 bases: TGTGCCAGCAGCGAACGGGACAGGGGGACACAAGAGACCCAGTACTTC. The encoded protein is CASSERDRGTQETQYF.

This chain connects TRBV28 to TRBJ1-4, with TRBD1 matching 7 bases. With 6 bases clipped from V and 4 bases from J, the junction kept 8 bases outside the gene matches. The CDR3 spans 15 residues. Per germline, CDR1 MDHEN and CDR2 SYDVKM. The CDR3: CASSSPGQHNEKLFF. CDR3 bases: TGTGCCAGCAGCTCGCCGGGACAGCATAATGAAAAACTGTTTTTT.